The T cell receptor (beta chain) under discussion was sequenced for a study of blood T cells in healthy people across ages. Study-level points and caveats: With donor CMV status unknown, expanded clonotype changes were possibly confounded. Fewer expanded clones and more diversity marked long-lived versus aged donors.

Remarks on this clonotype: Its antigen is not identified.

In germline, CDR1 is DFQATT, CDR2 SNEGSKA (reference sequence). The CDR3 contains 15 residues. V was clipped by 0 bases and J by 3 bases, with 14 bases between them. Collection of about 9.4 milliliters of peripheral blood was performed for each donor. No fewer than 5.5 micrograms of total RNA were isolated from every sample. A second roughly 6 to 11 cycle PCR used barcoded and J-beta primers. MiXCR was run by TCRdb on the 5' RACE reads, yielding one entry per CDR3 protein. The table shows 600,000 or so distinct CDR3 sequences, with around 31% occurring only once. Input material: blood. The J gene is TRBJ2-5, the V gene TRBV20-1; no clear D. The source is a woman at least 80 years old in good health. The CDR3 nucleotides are TGCAGTGCTAGAGATTGGCGCCAGGTTGAAGAGACCCAGTACTTC. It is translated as CSARDWRQVEETQYF.